The text below deals with one T cell receptor beta chain. The record originates from a study of T cell changes during pregnancy in multiple sclerosis. Profiling relied on immunoSEQ multiplex PCR, and the TCRdb table lists in-frame clones only, not all of them. Of tens of thousands of clones in the sample, 92% were seen once. Trimming took off 3 bases at V and 0 bases at J, with 15 bases between the two ends. The CDR3 totals 16 residues. Germline V gene lookup returns CDR1 KGHSH and CDR2 LQKENI. The chain recombines TRBV18 with TRBJ2-7, with a possible D match to TRBD1 (6 bases). This receptor was identified in a female donor with multiple sclerosis, enrolled in a pregnancy study. The sequencing used peripheral blood, collected before pregnancy. CDR3 residues: CASSPQVPGASYEQYF. The CDR3 nucleotides are TGTGCCAGCTCACCCCAGGTCCCAGGGGCCTCCTACGAGCAGTACTTC.